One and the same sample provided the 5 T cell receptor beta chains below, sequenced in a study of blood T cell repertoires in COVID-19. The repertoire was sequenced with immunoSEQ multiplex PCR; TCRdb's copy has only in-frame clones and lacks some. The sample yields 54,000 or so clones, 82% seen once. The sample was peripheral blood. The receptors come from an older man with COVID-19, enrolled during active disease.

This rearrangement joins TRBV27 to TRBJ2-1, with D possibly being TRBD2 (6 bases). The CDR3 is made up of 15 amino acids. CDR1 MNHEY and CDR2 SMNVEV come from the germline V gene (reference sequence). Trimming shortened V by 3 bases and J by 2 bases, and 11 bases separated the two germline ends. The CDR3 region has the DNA TGTGCCAGCAGTTTGGACGGGAGCGCCTACAATGAGCAGTTCTTC. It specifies CASSLDGSAYNEQFF.

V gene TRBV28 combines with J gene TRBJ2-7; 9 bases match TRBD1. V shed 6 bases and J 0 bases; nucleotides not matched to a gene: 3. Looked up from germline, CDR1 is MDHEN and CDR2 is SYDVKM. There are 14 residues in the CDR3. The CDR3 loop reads CASSRDRVSYEQYF. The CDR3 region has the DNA TGTGCCAGCAGCCGGGACAGGGTCTCCTACGAGCAGTACTTC.

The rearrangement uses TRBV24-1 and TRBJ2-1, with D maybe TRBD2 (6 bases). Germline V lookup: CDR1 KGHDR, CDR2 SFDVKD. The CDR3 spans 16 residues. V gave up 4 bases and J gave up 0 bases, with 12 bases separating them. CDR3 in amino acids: CATSDPSGSSYNEQFF. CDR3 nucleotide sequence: TGTGCCACCAGTGACCCATCCGGGAGCTCCTACAATGAGCAGTTCTTC.

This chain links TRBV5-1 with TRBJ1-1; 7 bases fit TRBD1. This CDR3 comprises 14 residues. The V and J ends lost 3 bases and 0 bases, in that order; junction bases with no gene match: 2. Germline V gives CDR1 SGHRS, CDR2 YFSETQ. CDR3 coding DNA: TGCGCCAGCAGCTCGAGGGGGCTGAACACTGAAGCTTTCTTT. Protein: CASSSRGLNTEAFF.

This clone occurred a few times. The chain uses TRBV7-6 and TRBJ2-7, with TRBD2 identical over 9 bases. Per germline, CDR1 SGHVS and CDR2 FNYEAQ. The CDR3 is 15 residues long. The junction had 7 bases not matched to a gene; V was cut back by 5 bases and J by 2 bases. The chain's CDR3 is CASSPGTSSAYEQYF. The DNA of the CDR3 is TGTGCCAGCAGCCCCGGGACTAGCTCAGCCTACGAGCAGTACTTC.